This T cell receptor (beta chain) derives from a study of cytomegalovirus exposure and HLA in healthy donors listed by TCRdb under 2017. Regarding the complete study: According to an earlier analysis of 450 to 650 of the donors, about 190 million T cells yielded roughly 100 million unique TCR beta sequences and about 300 Gb of sequence data. Among some 400 genotyped donors of the cohort, an average of around 240,000 unique TCR beta nucleotide sequences was sequenced per donor, of which 15% to 20% were non-productive. To predict cytomegalovirus infection status, the study combined high-throughput TCR immunosequencing, statistical association of individual TCRs with disease status, and machine learning. The aim of the study was to test whether cataloging public T cell receptors could identify signatures of past pathogen exposure. Among the roughly 390 genotyped donors, about 85% belonged to the genetic ancestry cluster associated with self-reported Caucasian donors. A later genetic analysis took genome-wide SNP genotypes for about 65% of the roughly 670 donors and used that subset as a discovery cohort. In the later analysis, no new phenotypic data were used to find candidate immune exposures; instead, reliance was placed on TCR beta sequences and their occurrence across donors. A later analysis re-examined previously published TCR beta repertoires from more than 550 donors and added high-resolution HLA genotyping to investigate patterns of TCR occurrence. In an earlier analysis of about 590 of the donors, high-throughput TCR beta sequencing was used to judge whether each TCR beta V gene segment behaved as functional or pseudogenic. About 5 DR-DQ haplotypes were handled as single units for association and clustering, since linkage in the cohort was strong. An early release that covered several hundred HLA-typed donors contained about 290 gigabases of sequencing data and around 80 million unique TCR sequences. In addition to the first cohort of hundreds of subjects, a separate validation cohort of some 120 different subjects was used. Donor age, sex, ethnicity and CMV serostatus were compiled alongside the repertoire data. Both class I and class II loci were covered by HLA typing, at four-digit resolution. Using immunosequencing, the study profiled T cell repertoires from about 610 subjects and related those repertoires to cytomegalovirus serostatus. The number of donors typed differed by locus, with roughly 620-630 for A, B, C, DRB1 and DQB1, approximately 500 for DQA1, about 610 for DPA1, and under 490 for DPB1. Every repertoire in the discovery cohort had been generated on one and the same sequencing platform. Broad study findings and their caveats: Some IMGT-functional V segments, including TRBV6-2 and TRBV6-3, could not be distinguished by the 87-base-pair reads and were therefore excluded. Most TCR sequences were observed very rarely across donors, whereas some public TCRs were present in many individuals. In a later analysis, the rate of TCR association differed among HLA loci, with DRB1 alleles having the most associated TCRs and HLA-C alleles having the fewest. In the study, some 160 TCR beta chains were listed as associated with cytomegalovirus. Most CMV-associated TCR beta chains appeared to be HLA-restricted in a later analysis, and the HLA associations seemed to be driven largely by CMV exposure. A group of highly shared sequence variants was considered likely to be a technical artifact of the sequencing pipeline. In a later analysis, HLA-associated TCR beta chains were found to be more clonally expanded and to have lower generation probabilities than equally common non-associated chains. Roughly uniform sequencing depth across donors was assumed in presence/absence analyses, although this assumption may not hold. The classifier was reported to diagnose cytomegalovirus status with high specificity and sensitivity in both the original cohort and the validation cohort. In vitro tests confirmed that a few of the cytomegalovirus-associated TCR beta chains recognize cytomegalovirus antigens. At a false discovery rate of 0.05, a later analysis linked under 20,000 TCR beta sequences to specific HLA alleles. Correlated functional status among segregating V segments might be attributable to linkage disequilibrium, but an unknown experimental factor could not be ruled out. According to the authors, the approach could potentially be generalized to other disease states and immunological phenotypes. In an earlier analysis of roughly 500 of the donors, most TCR beta V segments appeared in productive rearrangements about 87% or about 30% of the time, broadly matching IMGT annotations. Several of the top co-occurrence clusters appeared to be linked to parvovirus B19, influenza, CMV and Epstein-Barr virus, according to a later analysis. When HLA alleles, especially DR and DQ, strongly co-occurred, TCR associations were difficult to assign to individual alleles. Because some donors lacked HLA typing at each locus, the association tests relied only on the typed subset. Immune exposure information for the cohort was limited to CMV serostatus. The earlier analysis of fewer than 750 of the donors excluded over 15 rarely observed V segments, including chromosome 9 orphons, because counts were too low. This cohort had only TCR beta chains sequenced, and the lack of alpha or paired-chain data limited which features could be detected. A later genetic analysis associated a missense DCLRE1C variant with V-gene and J-gene trimming of TCR beta chains, and an independent cohort replicated the association. In a later genetic analysis, fewer N-insertions in productive TCRs were reported among donors in an Asian-associated ancestry cluster than the approximately 670-donor mean. A further reported finding was that TCR beta sequences accurately predicted the HLA-A and HLA-B alleles for most subjects in the first cohort.

Library preparation was by the immunoSEQ multiplex PCR assay. The multiplex PCR relied on a mix of 60 forward primers for TCR Vbeta segments and 13 reverse primers for TCR Jbeta segments. The CDR3 region of rearranged TCR beta genes was amplified from genomic DNA by a multiplex PCR assay. The Illumina HiSeq System was used to sequence the amplified TCR beta libraries as 87-base-pair reads. Processing in the source paper ran as follows. A later analysis tallied around 80 million unique TCR beta chains across the 700 or so repertoires, and some 12 million of those chains were shared by two or more donors. Raw reads were error-corrected and collapsed into unique sequences with a nearest-neighbor algorithm that merged closely related sequences to remove PCR and sequencing errors. CDR3 sequences were aligned to IMGT reference sequences to assign V, D and J gene segments. For a sequence to be retained, a match of at least six nucleotides was required to both a V gene segment and a J gene segment. Rearrangements were called productive when the CDR3 lacked stop codons and stayed in frame with V and J; all others were non-productive. CDR3 was defined by IMGT convention, running from the second conserved V-encoded cysteine to the conserved J-encoded phenylalanine. In an earlier analysis of around 640 of the donors, sequences lacking an unambiguous match to a single V gene segment were excluded. In an earlier analysis of 587 of the donors, V segments were called functional above 56.7% productive rearrangements and were called segregating when the between-donor standard deviation exceeded 5%. A statistical classification framework was built for diagnosing cytomegalovirus status from the catalog of TCR beta chain sequences. In a later analysis, TCR nucleotide sequences were compared against IMGT/GENE-DB human TR gene sequences so that V and J genes could be assigned. A later analysis assigned CDR3 sequences and most-parsimonious VDJ recombination scenarios with the TCRdist pipeline. A later analysis defined each TCR beta chain by its CDR3 amino acid sequence plus V-gene family, and excluded reads lacking a unique V-gene family. As a way to deal with suspected cross-contamination and a sequencing artifact, a later analysis dropped over 550 nucleotide sequences that were highly shared and had low generation probability. A later analysis calculated a clonal expansion index for each public chain from normalized within-repertoire ranks of inferred template counts. In a later analysis, generation probabilities were computed using a VDJ recombination model fitted to out-of-frame rearrangements, and the results were checked against IGoR. In a later analysis, TCR-TCR, TCR-HLA and TCR-CMV co-occurrence was scored with hypergeometric tests, and a repertoire-size bias correction was applied to TCR pairs. A later analysis estimated false discovery rates by permuting HLA or CMV assignments 20 times. In a later analysis, co-occurring TCRs were grouped with DBSCAN, and TCRdist sequence similarity was added when clustering was performed within HLA-allele-positive subsets. For co-occurrence clustering, repertoires with fewer than 30,000 or more than 120,000 public chains were excluded, along with 5 or 6 repertoires with anomalous nucleotide sharing. TCRdb took this table from immuneACCESS and kept in-frame rearrangements with V and J called. Such tables lack part of the clones; where checked against another copy, unresolved V genes explain under half of the gap, and the rest is unexplained. Clonal size and the V and J genes are those of that table, whereas D and trimming came from the DNA. This sample lists about 200,000 clones; more than 65% were detected once. The ten largest account for 1.7% of the sample.

In total, roughly 710 healthy bone marrow donors made up the cohort. At the time of sampling, every cohort member was nominally healthy, though immune exposures that went unrecorded were likely present. The donor tested CMV seronegative, placing the donor among the 350 or so seronegative members of the cohort. Each donor provided a peripheral blood sample, and peripheral blood mononuclear cells were used for TCR beta sequencing. Genomic DNA was extracted from the blood cell samples with the Qiagen DNeasy Blood Extraction Kit. Details on this clone: Its antigen is still unknown. The record has no base qualities; no much larger clone is one base away.

Clipping removes 0 bases from V and 7 bases from J, with 7 as the unmatched junction base count. Sequences SGHRS (CDR1) and YFSETQ (CDR2) are obtained from the germline V gene. Measured from the cysteine to the phenylalanine, the CDR3 is 15 residues long. Only the CDR3 region is kept as DNA, spanning 45 bases read in frame from base 1. Source material: PBMCs. This receptor was obtained from a man aged 50-60 years in good health and CMV-seronegative. The chain joins TRBV5-1 to TRBJ2-1; TRBD2 fits 7 bases in the junction. The DNA sequence is TGCGCCAGCAGCTTGGGAGCAGGGAGGGAGAATGAGCAGTTCTTC. Translated, it gives CASSLGAGRENEQFF.